This passage covers 2 T cell receptor beta chains from one sample sequenced in a study of T-cell memory formation after mild COVID-19. TCRdb called the 5' RACE reads again in MiXCR, with one record for every CDR3 protein. In the table there are approximately 300,000 distinct CDR3 sequences, roughly 8.2% of which are singletons. The sequenced sample consisted of PBMCs or a T cell subset sorted from them (not recorded which). These receptors were taken from a man between 18 and 35 years old who had mild COVID-19 (a few samples of this study predate the infection). Cell type and time point are not known.

This clonotype was counted at least ten times. The V gene is TRBV5-1, the J gene TRBJ1-5, with D unclear. Trimming shortened V by 4 bases and J by 4 bases, and 9 bases separated the two germline ends. The CDR3 length is 13 residues. CDR1 is SGHRS, CDR2 YFSETQ, per germline. CDR3 DNA sequence: TGCGCCAGCAGCGTGGACCCTAATCAGCCCCAGCATTTT. The encoded protein is CASSVDPNQPQHF. Using reference TRBV5-1 and TRBJ1-5 for the parts outside the CDR3, the full variable domain is KAGVTQTPRYLIKTRGQQVTLSCSPISGHRSVSWYQQTPGQGLQFLFEYFSETQRNKGNFPGRFSGRQFSNSRSEMNVSTLELGDSALYLCASSVDPNQPQHFGDGTRLSIL.

This clonotype has a handful of counts. The V gene is TRBV11-1, the J gene TRBJ2-7, with D uncertain. Trimming left V 1 base short and J 4 bases short, with 5 bases between. The CDR3 contains 12 residues. Germline V gene sequence: CDR1 SGHAT, CDR2 FQDESV (reference sequence). The CDR3 protein is CASSLDPYEQYV. CDR3 in DNA: TGTGCCAGCAGCTTAGACCCGTACGAGCAGTACGTC.